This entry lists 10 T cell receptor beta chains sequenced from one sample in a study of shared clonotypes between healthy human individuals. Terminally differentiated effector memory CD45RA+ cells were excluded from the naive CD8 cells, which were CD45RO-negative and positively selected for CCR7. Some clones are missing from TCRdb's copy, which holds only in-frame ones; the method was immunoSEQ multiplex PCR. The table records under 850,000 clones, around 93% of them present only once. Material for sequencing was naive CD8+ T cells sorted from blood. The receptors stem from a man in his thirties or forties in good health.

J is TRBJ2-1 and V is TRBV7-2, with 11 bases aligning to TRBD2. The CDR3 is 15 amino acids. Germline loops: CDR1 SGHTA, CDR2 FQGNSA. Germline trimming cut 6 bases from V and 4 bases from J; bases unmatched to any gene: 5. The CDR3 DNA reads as TGTGCCAGCAGAACCGGGACTAGCGGTTACAATGAGCAGTTCTTC. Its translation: CASRTGTSGYNEQFF.

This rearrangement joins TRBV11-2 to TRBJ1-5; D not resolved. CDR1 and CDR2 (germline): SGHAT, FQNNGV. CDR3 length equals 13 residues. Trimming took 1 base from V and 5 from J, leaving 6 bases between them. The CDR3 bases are TGTGCCAGCAGCTTAGTCGCTGATCAGCCCCAGCATTTT. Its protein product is CASSLVADQPQHF. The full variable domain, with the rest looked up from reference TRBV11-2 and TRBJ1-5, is EAGVAQSPRYKIIEKRQSVAFWCNPISGHATLYWYQQILGQGPKLLIQFQNNGVVDDSQLPKDRFSAERLKGVDSTLKIQPAKLEDSAVYLCASSLVADQPQHFGDGTRLSIL.

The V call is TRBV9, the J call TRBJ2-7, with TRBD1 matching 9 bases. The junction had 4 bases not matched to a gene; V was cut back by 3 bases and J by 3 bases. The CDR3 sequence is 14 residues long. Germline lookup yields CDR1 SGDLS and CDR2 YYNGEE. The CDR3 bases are TGTGCCAGCAGCGCAGGGACAGGGAACTACGAGCAGTACTTC. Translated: CASSAGTGNYEQYF.

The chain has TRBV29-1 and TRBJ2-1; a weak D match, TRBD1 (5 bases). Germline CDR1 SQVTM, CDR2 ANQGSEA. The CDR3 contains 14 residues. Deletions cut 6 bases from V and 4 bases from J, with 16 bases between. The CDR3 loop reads CSVPQGTPYNEQFF. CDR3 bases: TGCAGCGTACCCCAGGGAACCCCTTACAATGAGCAGTTCTTC.

CDR3 sequence: CAGQGLNEQFF. The CDR3 nucleotides are TGTGCGGGACAGGGTCTGAATGAGCAGTTCTTC. The J gene is TRBJ2-1, the V gene TRBV7-9; 9 bases match TRBD1. Germline CDR1 and CDR2: SEHNR and FQNEAQ (reference sequence). The CDR3 contains 11 residues.

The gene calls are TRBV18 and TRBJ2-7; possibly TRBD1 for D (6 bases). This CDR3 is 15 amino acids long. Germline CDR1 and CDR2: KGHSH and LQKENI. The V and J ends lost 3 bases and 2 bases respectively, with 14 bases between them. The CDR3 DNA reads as TGTGCCAGCTCACCCGAATCGGCAGGGGCCTACGAGCAGTACTTC. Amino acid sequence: CASSPESAGAYEQYF.

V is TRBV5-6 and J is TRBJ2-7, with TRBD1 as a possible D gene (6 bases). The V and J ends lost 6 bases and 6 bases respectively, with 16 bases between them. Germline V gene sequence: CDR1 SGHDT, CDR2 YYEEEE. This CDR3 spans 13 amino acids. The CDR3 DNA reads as TGTGCCAGCATGTCAGGGGACCCGACCGAGCAGTACTTC. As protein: CASMSGDPTEQYF.

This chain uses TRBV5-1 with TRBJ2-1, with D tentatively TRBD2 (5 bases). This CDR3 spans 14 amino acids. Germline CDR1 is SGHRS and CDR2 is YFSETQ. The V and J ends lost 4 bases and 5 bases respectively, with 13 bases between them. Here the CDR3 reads CASSVEGWDNEQFF. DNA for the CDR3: TGCGCCAGCAGCGTCGAGGGATGGGACAATGAGCAGTTCTTC.

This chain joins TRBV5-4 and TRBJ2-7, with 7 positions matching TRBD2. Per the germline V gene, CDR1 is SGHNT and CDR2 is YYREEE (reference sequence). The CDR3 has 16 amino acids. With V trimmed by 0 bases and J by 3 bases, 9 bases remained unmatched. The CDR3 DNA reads TGTGCCAGCAGCTTGGTGGCTAGCGGAACCGGCTACGAGCAGTACTTC. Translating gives CASSLVASGTGYEQYF.

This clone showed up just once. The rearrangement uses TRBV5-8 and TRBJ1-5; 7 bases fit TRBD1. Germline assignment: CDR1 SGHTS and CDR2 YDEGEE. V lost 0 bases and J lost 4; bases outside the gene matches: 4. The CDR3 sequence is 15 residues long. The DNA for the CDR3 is TGTGCCAGCAGCTTGGGACAGGGCTATAATCAGCCCCAGCATTTT. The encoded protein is CASSLGQGYNQPQHF.